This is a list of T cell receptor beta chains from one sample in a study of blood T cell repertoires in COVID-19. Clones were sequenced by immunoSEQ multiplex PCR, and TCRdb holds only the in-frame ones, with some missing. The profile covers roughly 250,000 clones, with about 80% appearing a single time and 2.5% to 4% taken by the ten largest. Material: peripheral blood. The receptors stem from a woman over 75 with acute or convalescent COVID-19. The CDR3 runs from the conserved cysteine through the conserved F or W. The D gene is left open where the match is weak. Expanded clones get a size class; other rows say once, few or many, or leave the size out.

CDR3: CASSLDRYWGDLQDQYF
DNA: TGTGCCAGCAGCTTAGATCGCTATTGGGGGGACTTGCAGGACCAGTACTTC
size: few
D: -
J: TRBJ2-5
V: TRBV11-2

CDR3: CASSQDLPAGGNEKLFF
DNA: TGCGCCAGCAGCCAAGATTTGCCTGCAGGGGGTAATGAAAAACTGTTTTTT
size: -
D: TRBD1
J: TRBJ1-4
V: TRBV4-3

CDR3: CASSLLGQSHTEAFF
DNA: TGTGCCAGCAGCTTGCTGGGACAGAGTCACACTGAAGCTTTCTTT
size: -
D: TRBD1
J: TRBJ1-1
V: TRBV5-5

CDR3: CASSEGLAGAPSDTQYF
DNA: TGTGCCAGCAGCGAGGGACTAGCGGGGGCCCCTTCAGATACGCAGTATTTT
size: -
D: TRBD2
J: TRBJ2-3
V: TRBV9

CDR3: CASSLGLAAKHNEQFF
DNA: TGTGCCAGCAGCTTGGGTCTAGCGGCCAAGCACAATGAGCAGTTCTTC
size: -
D: TRBD2
J: TRBJ2-1
V: TRBV5-5

CDR3: CASSPIAGVAYEQYF
DNA: TGTGCCAGCAGCCCAATTGCGGGAGTAGCCTACGAGCAGTACTTC
size: -
D: TRBD2
J: TRBJ2-7
V: TRBV6-5

CDR3: CASSLGLWGDTGELFF
DNA: TGCGCCAGCAGCTTGGGACTCTGGGGGGACACCGGGGAGCTGTTTTTT
size: -
D: -
J: TRBJ2-2
V: TRBV5-1

CDR3: CASRGGIPEAFF
DNA: TGTGCCAGCCGGGGGGGGATCCCTGAAGCTTTCTTT
size: -
D: -
J: TRBJ1-1
V: TRBV7-9

CDR3: CASSYSGQEKLFF
DNA: TGTGCCAGCAGTTACTCGGGACAGGAAAAACTGTTTTTT
size: -
D: TRBD1
J: TRBJ1-4
V: TRBV6-5

CDR3: CASSRLAGGLTGELFF
DNA: TGCGCCAGCAGCCGACTAGCGGGGGGACTCACCGGGGAGCTGTTTTTT
size: -
D: TRBD2
J: TRBJ2-2
V: TRBV5-1

CDR3: CATSREAGRSYGYTF
DNA: TGTGCCACCAGCAGAGAAGCAGGCAGGTCCTATGGCTACACCTTC
size: -
D: -
J: TRBJ1-2
V: TRBV15

CDR3: CASSPSSSGVSYEQYF
DNA: TGTGCCAGCAGCCCTAGTTCTAGCGGTGTCTCCTACGAGCAGTACTTC
size: -
D: TRBD2
J: TRBJ2-7
V: TRBV5-4

CDR3: CASSPIQGHIQYF
DNA: TGTGCCAGCAGCCCCATACAGGGGCACATTCAGTACTTC
size: -
D: TRBD1
J: TRBJ2-4
V: TRBV27

CDR3: CASSYPLAGGGETQYF
DNA: TGTGCCAGCAGCTATCCCTTAGCGGGAGGTGGGGAGACCCAGTACTTC
size: -
D: TRBD2
J: TRBJ2-5
V: TRBV7-2

CDR3: CSGEGNTEAFF
DNA: TGCAGCGGGGAGGGGAACACTGAAGCTTTCTTT
size: once
D: -
J: TRBJ1-1
V: TRBV29-1

CDR3: CASSQEGRTPVGYTF
DNA: TGCGCCAGCAGCCAGGAAGGACGGACTCCTGTTGGCTACACCTTC
size: -
D: -
J: TRBJ1-2
V: TRBV4-3

CDR3: CASSLSLETQYF
DNA: TGCGCCAGCAGCTTGTCTTTAGAGACCCAGTACTTC
size: -
D: -
J: TRBJ2-5
V: TRBV5-1

CDR3: CASSQLRLSGGLTTGELFF
DNA: TGCGCCAGCAGCCAACTTCGCCTTAGCGGGGGTTTGACCACCGGGGAGCTGTTTTTT
size: -
D: TRBD2
J: TRBJ2-2
V: TRBV4-3

CDR3: CASRASGRTDTQYF
DNA: TGTGCCAGCAGGGCGAGCGGGCGCACAGATACGCAGTATTTT
size: -
D: -
J: TRBJ2-3
V: TRBV7-9

CDR3: CASSEARGSSNQPQHF
DNA: TGTGCCAGCAGTGAAGCGCGTGGTTCAAGCAATCAGCCCCAGCATTTT
size: -
D: -
J: TRBJ1-5
V: TRBV2

CDR3: CASSPGETQYF
DNA: TGTGCCAGCAGTCCCGGTGAGACCCAGTACTTC
size: -
D: -
J: TRBJ2-5
V: TRBV25-1

CDR3: CASSSGPFYQPQHF
DNA: TGTGCCAGCTCATCAGGGCCCTTCTATCAGCCCCAGCATTTT
size: -
D: -
J: TRBJ1-5
V: TRBV18

CDR3: CSVDLALSRRGYTF
DNA: TGCAGCGTTGACTTGGCCCTCTCCCGGAGGGGCTACACCTTC
size: -
D: -
J: TRBJ1-2
V: TRBV29-1

CDR3: CASSQKETGLGKLFF
DNA: TGTGCCAGCAGCCAAAAAGAGACAGGGTTGGGAAAACTGTTTTTT
size: -
D: TRBD1
J: TRBJ1-4
V: TRBV3-1/TRBV3-2

CDR3: CASSQWAKRLYQETQYF
DNA: TGTGCCAGCAGTCAGTGGGCCAAAAGATTGTACCAAGAGACCCAGTACTTC
size: -
D: -
J: TRBJ2-5
V: TRBV7-9

CDR3: CASSEFGTGSTDTQYF
DNA: TGCGCCAGCAGTGAGTTCGGGACAGGGAGCACAGATACGCAGTATTTT
size: -
D: TRBD1
J: TRBJ2-3
V: TRBV10-1

CDR3: CASSLAGLAGETQYF
DNA: TGTGCCAGCAGCTTAGCGGGACTAGCGGGTGAGACCCAGTACTTC
size: -
D: TRBD2
J: TRBJ2-5
V: TRBV7-2

CDR3: CASSQDAGLGGYTF
DNA: TGCGCCAGCAGCCAAGACGCAGGGCTGGGCGGCTACACCTTC
size: -
D: -
J: TRBJ1-2
V: TRBV4-3

CDR3: CASSYYGQGNNEQFF
DNA: TGTGCCAGCAGTTACTACGGGCAGGGAAACAATGAGCAGTTCTTC
size: -
D: -
J: TRBJ2-1
V: TRBV6-6

CDR3: CASSLDLADPYGYTF
DNA: TGTGCCAGTAGTCTCGATTTGGCAGATCCCTATGGCTACACCTTC
size: -
D: -
J: TRBJ1-2
V: TRBV19

CDR3: CAAYSSTYEQYF
DNA: TGTGCCGCATATAGTTCAACCTACGAGCAGTACTTC
size: -
D: -
J: TRBJ2-7
V: TRBV6-5

CDR3: CASSSRTGGGETQYF
DNA: TGCGCCAGCAGCTCCCGGACAGGGGGCGGAGAGACCCAGTACTTC
size: -
D: TRBD1
J: TRBJ2-5
V: TRBV5-1

CDR3: CASSEGTGVANYGYTF
DNA: TGTGCCAGCAGCGAAGGGACAGGGGTTGCTAACTATGGCTACACCTTC
size: many
D: TRBD1
J: TRBJ1-2
V: TRBV11-1

CDR3: CASSPGTGVSLETQYF
DNA: TGTGCCAGCAGCCCGGGGACAGGGGTTAGTCTAGAGACCCAGTACTTC
size: -
D: TRBD1
J: TRBJ2-5
V: TRBV7-2

CDR3: CASSLAQMAEAFF
DNA: TGCGCCAGCAGCTTGGCCCAGATGGCTGAAGCTTTCTTT
size: -
D: -
J: TRBJ1-1
V: TRBV5-1

CDR3: CASSMAGVVDTQYF
DNA: TGTGCCAGTAGTATGGCGGGAGTGGTAGATACGCAGTATTTT
size: -
D: TRBD2
J: TRBJ2-3
V: TRBV19

CDR3: CASSREGGGRADQETQYF
DNA: TGCGCCAGCAGCCGCGAGGGCGGGGGCCGTGCTGATCAAGAGACCCAGTACTTC
size: -
D: -
J: TRBJ2-5
V: TRBV4-1

CDR3: CSARDPGEQFF
DNA: TGCAGTGCTAGAGATCCGGGGGAGCAGTTCTTC
size: -
D: -
J: TRBJ2-1
V: TRBV20-1

CDR3: CASSLGGLAGALGTDTQYF
DNA: TGTGCCAGCAGCTTAGGCGGCCTAGCGGGGGCCTTAGGCACAGATACGCAGTATTTT
size: -
D: TRBD2
J: TRBJ2-3
V: TRBV7-9

CDR3: CASSEPGTSELETQYF
DNA: TGCGCCAGCAGTGAGCCCGGGACTAGTGAACTGGAGACCCAGTACTTC
size: -
D: TRBD2
J: TRBJ2-5
V: TRBV10-1

CDR3: CSVSGTSGTEQFF
DNA: TGCAGTGTTAGTGGGACTAGCGGAACAGAGCAGTTCTTC
size: -
D: TRBD2
J: TRBJ2-1
V: TRBV20-1

CDR3: CASSLSGTGGINQPQHF
DNA: TGTGCCAGCAGTTTATCCGGGACAGGGGGCATCAATCAGCCCCAGCATTTT
size: -
D: TRBD1
J: TRBJ1-5
V: TRBV28

CDR3: CASSAQLAGSETQYF
DNA: TGTGCCAGCAGCGCACAATTAGCGGGGTCTGAGACCCAGTACTTC
size: -
D: TRBD2
J: TRBJ2-5
V: TRBV28

CDR3: CASSLGGDTEAFF
DNA: TGTGCCAGCAGCTTGGGGGGGGACACTGAAGCTTTCTTT
size: -
D: -
J: TRBJ1-1
V: TRBV5-4

CDR3: CASSRGAPGQGENGYTF
DNA: TGTGCCAGCTCACGGGGGGCCCCGGGACAGGGGGAGAATGGCTACACCTTC
size: few
D: TRBD1
J: TRBJ1-2
V: TRBV18

CDR3: CASSQGAVRETQYF
DNA: TGTGCCAGCAGTCAGGGGGCGGTAAGGGAGACCCAGTACTTC
size: -
D: TRBD1
J: TRBJ2-5
V: TRBV2

CDR3: CASSLAETGSSYNSPLHF
DNA: TGTGCCAGCAGCTTAGCTGAGACGGGTAGCTCCTATAATTCACCCCTCCACTTT
size: -
D: -
J: TRBJ1-6
V: TRBV7-2

CDR3: CASRSGGSTDTQYF
DNA: TGTGCCAGCCGAAGCGGGGGCAGCACAGATACGCAGTATTTT
size: once
D: TRBD2
J: TRBJ2-3
V: TRBV27

CDR3: CASSRTGAGANVLTF
DNA: TGTGCCAGCAGCCGAACAGGGGCCGGGGCCAACGTCCTGACTTTC
size: few
D: TRBD1
J: TRBJ2-6
V: TRBV11-2

CDR3: CASGGTSGKSYEQYF
DNA: TGTGCCAGCGGCGGGACTAGCGGGAAGTCCTACGAGCAGTACTTC
size: -
D: TRBD2
J: TRBJ2-7
V: TRBV6-5

CDR3: CASSGLAGAREQYF
DNA: TGCGCCAGCAGCGGCTTAGCGGGAGCCCGCGAGCAGTACTTC
size: -
D: TRBD2
J: TRBJ2-7
V: TRBV5-1

CDR3: CAWSTGLGNTIYF
DNA: TGTGCCTGGAGTACGGGTCTTGGAAACACCATATATTTT
size: -
D: -
J: TRBJ1-3
V: TRBV30

CDR3: CASSPGGTSVNEQFF
DNA: TGCGCCAGCAGCCCGGGCGGGACTAGCGTCAATGAGCAGTTCTTC
size: -
D: TRBD2
J: TRBJ2-1
V: TRBV5-1

CDR3: CASSLGGGHGYTF
DNA: TGTGCCAGTAGCCTAGGCGGGGGCCATGGCTACACCTTC
size: -
D: -
J: TRBJ1-2
V: TRBV19